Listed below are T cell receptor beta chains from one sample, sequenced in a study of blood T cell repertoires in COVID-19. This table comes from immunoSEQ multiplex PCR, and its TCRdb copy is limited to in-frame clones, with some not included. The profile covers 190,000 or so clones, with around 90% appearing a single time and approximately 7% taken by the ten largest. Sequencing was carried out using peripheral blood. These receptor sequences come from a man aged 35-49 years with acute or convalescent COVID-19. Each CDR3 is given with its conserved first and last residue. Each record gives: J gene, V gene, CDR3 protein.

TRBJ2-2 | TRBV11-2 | CASSPGGLAGSTGELFF
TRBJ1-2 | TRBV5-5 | CASSLTSEYGYTF
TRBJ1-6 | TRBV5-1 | CASSSRLPGDYNSPLHF
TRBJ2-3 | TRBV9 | CASSTSLLTSGRTDTQYF
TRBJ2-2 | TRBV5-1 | CASSFLDSSNTGELFF
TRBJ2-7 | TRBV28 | CATQTGDRVDEQYF
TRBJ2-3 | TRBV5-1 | CATQEGTSGVDTQYF
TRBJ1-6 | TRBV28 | CASSLYLGLELRSPLHF
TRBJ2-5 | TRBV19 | CASSFEPGLAGRETQYF
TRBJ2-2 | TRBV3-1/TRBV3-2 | CASSQSSGATGELFF
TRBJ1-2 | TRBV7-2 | CASSLGQGAIDYGYTF
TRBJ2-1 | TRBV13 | CASSERGGRSYNEQFF
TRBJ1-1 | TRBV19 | CASSSGTANTEAFF
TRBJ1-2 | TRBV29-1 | CSVPRQGDYGYTF
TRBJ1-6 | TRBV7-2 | CASSTQGRTGRNSPLHF
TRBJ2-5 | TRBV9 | CASSPLDQETQYF
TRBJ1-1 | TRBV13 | CASSLGSGGVTEAFF
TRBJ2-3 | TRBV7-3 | CASSLSLGSGGTASTDTQYF
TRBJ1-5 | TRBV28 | CASYRGNNQPQHF
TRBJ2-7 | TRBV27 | CASSLGTGGSYEQYF
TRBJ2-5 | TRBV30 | CAWSNLRRARVETQYF
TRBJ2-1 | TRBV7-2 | CASSPLWARGTYNEQFF